Listed here are 31 T cell receptor beta chains from one sample, sequenced in a study of T cell responses to AZD1222 COVID-19 vaccine. Sequencing used immunoSEQ multiplex PCR; TCRdb keeps in-frame clones, though not all of them. The table has 100,000 to 150,000 clones, about 90% seen once. Sequenced here: peripheral blood, sampled on day 0 of MenACWY control vaccination. Source of these receptors: an adult in good health.

J is TRBJ2-1 and V is TRBV4-2; no clear D. The CDR3 length is 16 residues. Trimming cost V 2 bases and J 3 bases, with 14 bases left between them. CDR1 and CDR2 from the germline V gene are LGHNA and YNFKEQ. CDR3 in DNA: TGTGCCAGCAGCCAATTTACCTCAATGGACTACAATGAGCAGTTCTTC. It codes for CASSQFTSMDYNEQFF.

This clone came up a few times. The chain uses TRBV6-5 and TRBJ2-2; 12 bases map to TRBD2. The trim removed 6 bases at V and 5 bases at J, leaving 4 bases unmatched. Looked up from germline, CDR1 is MNHEY and CDR2 is SVGAGI. This CDR3 contains 15 residues. CDR3 in DNA: TGTGCCAGCAGATGGACTAGCGGGACGACCGGGGAGCTGTTTTTT. It is translated as CASRWTSGTTGELFF.

This clone was observed a few times. The V and J genes are TRBV7-9 and TRBJ2-3, with TRBD1 matching over 8 bases. The junction had 9 bases not matched to a gene; V was cut back by 5 bases and J by 2 bases. Germline-derived CDR1 and CDR2 are SEHNR and FQNEAQ (reference sequence). The CDR3 is 16 amino acids. CDR3 in amino acids: CASSPGQEKTTDTQYF. Written as DNA, the CDR3 is TGTGCCAGCAGCCCGGGACAGGAAAAAACCACAGATACGCAGTATTTT.

The chain combines TRBV13 with TRBJ2-3, with TRBD1 as a possible D gene (5 bases). CDR1 is PRHDT, CDR2 FYEKMQ, per germline (reference sequence). V was shortened by 5 bases and J by 4 bases, with 13 bases between the two germline ends. CDR3 length equals 14 residues. DNA for the CDR3: TGTGCCAGCAGCCTCCGAAGGGGCGCAGATACGCAGTATTTT. Protein product: CASSLRRGADTQYF.

This clone was seen only once. The chain uses TRBV23-1 and TRBJ2-1; 7 bases map to TRBD1. TRBV23-1 is filed as an ORF, its function uncertain. With 1 base clipped from V and 3 bases from J, the junction kept 12 bases outside the gene matches. This CDR3 has 18 residues. The CDR3 spells CASSQLRQGSAVYNEQFF. CDR3 bases: TGCGCCAGCAGTCAATTAAGACAGGGAAGTGCCGTCTACAATGAGCAGTTCTTC.

The chain employs TRBV15 and TRBJ1-1, with a weak D call TRBD1 (6 bases). The V and J ends lost 0 bases and 11 bases respectively, with 10 bases between them. Germline loops: CDR1 LNHNV, CDR2 YYDKDF (reference sequence). The CDR3 runs to 12 residues. For the CDR3, the DNA is TGTGCCACCAGCAGAGATAACAGGGAGGCTTTCTTT. This gives the protein CATSRDNREAFF.

This clone was detected only once. The chain is built from TRBV19 and TRBJ2-7; 8 nucleotides align to TRBD1. The CDR3 totals 15 residues. Germline-derived CDR1 and CDR2 are LNHDA and SQIVND (reference sequence). Trimming removed 6 bases from V and 3 bases from J; junction bases left unmatched: 10. For the CDR3, the DNA is TGTGCCAGTAGCCAGAGACAGGGGCCCGGCTACGAGCAGTACGTC. It specifies CASSQRQGPGYEQYV.

The J gene is TRBJ1-1, the V gene TRBV25-1; D is unresolved. Germline V gives CDR1 MGHDK, CDR2 SYGVNS. The CDR3 extends over 15 amino acids. The ends were cut back, 1 base at V and 4 bases at J, with 13 bases in the middle. The CDR3 sequence: CASSELGAKGTEAFF. The CDR3 nucleotides read TGTGCCAGCAGTGAATTGGGCGCCAAGGGCACTGAAGCTTTCTTT.

The rearrangement links TRBV5-1 to TRBJ1-2; D is undetermined. CDR3 size: 14 residues. V was cut by 4 bases and J by 4 bases, with 14 bases left in between. Looked up from germline, CDR1 is SGHRS and CDR2 is YFSETQ. The CDR3 here is CASSLNEQSYGYTF. The DNA of the CDR3 is TGCGCCAGCAGCCTTAATGAACAGAGCTATGGCTACACCTTC.

As DNA, the CDR3 is TGTGCCAGCCTCGGGAGTCCCAATCGGGCAGATACGCAGTATTTT. This codes for CASLGSPNRADTQYF. The V gene is TRBV9, the J gene TRBJ2-3; D might be TRBD2 (6 bases). V was shortened by 7 bases and J by 4 bases, with 19 bases between the two germline ends. From germline, CDR1 is SGDLS and CDR2 YYNGEE. The CDR3 is made up of 15 amino acids.

The genes are TRBV6-5 and TRBJ2-1; 8 bases map to TRBD2. In germline, CDR1 is MNHEY, CDR2 SVGAGI. Trimming at V came to 2 bases and at J to 6 bases, leaving 9 bases not matched to a gene. The CDR3 length is 16 residues. CDR3 in amino acids: CASSYPSSGPGNEQFF. CDR3 nucleotides: TGTGCCAGCAGTTACCCCTCTAGCGGGCCGGGCAATGAGCAGTTCTTC.

The chain has TRBV24-1 and TRBJ1-2; D possibly corresponds to TRBD1 (6 bases). Germline-derived CDR1 and CDR2 are KGHDR and SFDVKD. Between the trimmed V and J ends, which lost 5 bases and 2 bases, there was a span of 8 bases. CDR3 size: 13 residues. CDR3 sequence (DNA): TGTGCCACCAGTGCAGGACAGAACTATGGCTACACCTTC. Protein sequence: CATSAGQNYGYTF.

The V gene is TRBV7-6, the J gene TRBJ1-1; TRBD1 matches 8 bases. The CDR3 extends over 16 amino acids. Losses at the gene ends were 4 bases for V and 1 base for J; bases not matched to a gene: 8. Germline V lookup: CDR1 SGHVS, CDR2 FNYEAQ. The CDR3 DNA follows: TGTGCCAGCAGCTCGGCAGGGGGCGCGGGGAACACTGAAGCTTTCTTT. Amino acids: CASSSAGGAGNTEAFF.

The table lists this clone with a count of one. In nucleotides, the CDR3 is TGTGCCAGCAGTTCGGGGACAGGGGGCGTTTACGAGCAGTACTTC. This translates into CASSSGTGGVYEQYF. This chain links TRBV28 with TRBJ2-7; 12 bases fit TRBD1. J was trimmed by 4 bases and V by 4 bases; bases with no gene match: 5. The CDR3 extends over 15 amino acids. Germline-derived CDR1 and CDR2 are MDHEN and SYDVKM.

This chain connects TRBV24-1 to TRBJ1-4, with D possibly being TRBD1 (5 bases). The CDR3 covers 14 residues. The germline V gene encodes CDR1 KGHDR and CDR2 SFDVKD. V was trimmed by 2 bases and J by 8 bases, leaving 11 bases between them. The CDR3, as DNA: TGTGCCACCAGTGATTCCCAGGGCGTCGAAAAACTGTTTTTT. Translation: CATSDSQGVEKLFF.

The V and J genes are TRBV5-6 and TRBJ1-2, with no clear D. Germline-derived CDR1 and CDR2 are SGHDT and YYEEEE. The CDR3 loop spans 13 amino acids. V was shortened by 0 bases and J by 8 bases, with 11 bases between the two germline ends. The chain's CDR3 is CASSLGSWEGYTF. Here the CDR3 DNA reads TGTGCCAGCAGCTTGGGTTCTTGGGAGGGCTACACCTTC.

The genes are TRBV5-4 and TRBJ1-2; D is unclear. V dropped 0 bases and J dropped 2 bases, with 5 bases sitting between them. The CDR3 loop spans 13 amino acids. Per germline, CDR1 SGHNT and CDR2 YYREEE (reference sequence). The CDR3 DNA reads as TGTGCCAGCAGCTTGGATGCCAACTATGGCTACACCTTC. Amino acid sequence: CASSLDANYGYTF. Supplemented by reference TRBV5-4 and TRBJ1-2, the full variable domain reads ETGVTQSPTHLIKTRGQQVTLRCSSQSGHNTVSWYQQALGQGPQFIFQYYREEENGRGNFPPRFSGLQFPNYSSELNVNALELDDSALYLCASSLDANYGYTFGSGTRLTVV.

This clone turned up a few times. V usage is TRBV7-2 and J usage is TRBJ1-1; no definite D call. Germline V lookup: CDR1 SGHTA, CDR2 FQGNSA. The CDR3 runs to 13 residues. The germline V and J ends were trimmed by 4 bases and 1 base, with 7 bases remaining between them. CDR3 loop: CASSSNTNTEAFF. The CDR3 DNA reads TGTGCCAGCAGCTCTAACACGAACACTGAAGCTTTCTTT.

The chain carries TRBV6-2 or TRBV6-3 and TRBJ2-7; the match to TRBD2 covers 10 bases. Germline V gene lookup returns CDR1 MNHEY and CDR2 SVGEGT. The V gene end was trimmed by 5 bases and the J gene end by 5 bases; junction bases not matched to a gene: 12. The CDR3 has 16 residues. CDR3: CASSTRDIGLADEQYF. The CDR3 nucleotides are TGTGCCAGCAGTACCCGAGATATAGGACTAGCGGACGAGCAGTACTTC.

CDR3 loop: CASSSPGDPYSNQPQHF. The CDR3 DNA reads TGTGCCAGCAGCTCACCGGGGGACCCTTATAGCAATCAGCCCCAGCATTTT. This chain uses TRBV7-7 with TRBJ1-5; weak D call: TRBD1 (5 bases). The CDR3 has 17 amino acids. Germline assignment: CDR1 SSHAT and CDR2 FNYEAQ (reference sequence). The V end lost 4 bases, the J end lost 0 bases, and 16 bases lay between the germline ends.

This clone has just one count. The CDR3 DNA reads as TGTGCCAGCAGCCAAGCGAGGGACAGGGGGCAAACAGATACGCAGTATTTT. Protein sequence: CASSQARDRGQTDTQYF. The chain joins TRBV4-2 to TRBJ2-3, with 12 nucleotides matching TRBD1. CDR1 and CDR2 (germline): LGHNA, YNFKEQ. The ends lost 1 base at V and 3 bases at J; junction bases unmatched: 5. The CDR3 sequence is 17 residues long.

The sample holds a few counts of this clone. The V call is TRBV2, the J call TRBJ2-1, with D tentatively TRBD1 (5 bases). CDR3 size: 15 residues. In germline, CDR1 is SNHLY, CDR2 FYNNEI. The V end lost 4 bases, the J end lost 1 base, and 11 bases lay between the germline ends. The CDR3 sequence: CASSGAGLSYNEQFF. In nucleotides, the CDR3 is TGTGCCAGCAGTGGGGCAGGGTTGTCCTACAATGAGCAGTTCTTC.

This clone was recorded once. The sample contains more than one DNA sequence encoding this CDR3. The chain recombines TRBV12-3 or TRBV12-4 with TRBJ1-5; D is perhaps TRBD1 (6 bases). With 3 bases removed from V and 4 bases from J, the gap between germline ends came to 7 bases. The length of the CDR3 is 13 residues. The CDR3 region has the DNA TGTGCCAGCAGTTTGCAGGGGAATCAGCCCCAGCATTTT. Its protein is CASSLQGNQPQHF.

The V and J genes are TRBV25-1 and TRBJ2-1, with 8 nucleotides matching TRBD2. CDR3 length: 15 amino acids. Germline CDR1 is MGHDK and CDR2 is SYGVNS. The ends lost 2 bases at V and 3 bases at J; junction bases unmatched: 3. The CDR3 coding sequence is TGTGCCAGCAGTGAACAGCGGGGGAGCTACAATGAGCAGTTCTTC. It yields the protein CASSEQRGSYNEQFF.

The chain carries TRBV6-5 and TRBJ1-5; 8 bases line up with TRBD1. The CDR3 spans 14 residues. The V gene end was trimmed by 2 bases and the J gene end by 11 bases; junction bases not matched to a gene: 8. Germline CDR1 and CDR2: MNHEY and SVGAGI. Here the CDR3 reads CASSYAQGAVAQHF. CDR3 bases: TGTGCCAGCAGTTACGCCCAGGGGGCCGTAGCCCAGCATTTT.

The chain couples TRBV6-1 to TRBJ1-3; the D is unclear. The V end was cut by 0 bases, the J end by 1 base, with 4 bases between. The germline V gene encodes CDR1 MNHNS and CDR2 SASEGT. This CDR3 has 14 amino acids. CDR3 amino acids: CASSEAYSGNTIYF. CDR3 nucleotides: TGTGCCAGCAGTGAAGCCTATTCTGGAAACACCATATATTTT.

V usage is TRBV21-1 and J usage is TRBJ2-7; the DNA was not used to check the table's D call, TRBD1. TRBV21-1 is shown as a pseudogene. The CDR3 contains 15 residues. This chain's CDR3 is CASRPGTEDSYEQYV. As DNA, the CDR3 is TGTGCCAGCAGACCCGGGACAGAGGACTCCTACGAGCAGTACGTC.

In its sample, this clone was seen once. The rearrangement uses TRBV28 and TRBJ2-7; D is unclear. Germline CDR1 MDHEN, CDR2 SYDVKM. The CDR3 spans 17 residues. The ends were cut back, 6 bases at V and 4 bases at J, with 25 bases in the middle. CDR3: CASSDRKVLDPHYEQYV. DNA for the CDR3: TGTGCCAGCAGCGACCGAAAGGTCCTGGACCCACATTACGAGCAGTACGTC.

The chain employs TRBV21-1 and TRBJ1-5; the table's D gene call, TRBD1, was not cross checked with the DNA. TRBV21-1 is termed a pseudogene. The CDR3 sequence is 18 residues long. The CDR3 coding sequence is TGTGCCAGCAGCAGTAGTTCAGGGGGCCGAGTCAGCAATCAGCCCCAGCATTTT. It encodes CASSSSSGGRVSNQPQHF.

The chain employs TRBV10-2 and TRBJ2-3; 7 nucleotides agree with TRBD2. V dropped 2 bases and J dropped 2; count of bases not matched to a gene: 10. From germline, CDR1 is WSHSY and CDR2 SAAADI. The CDR3 has 17 residues. The CDR3, as DNA: TGCGCCAGCAGTGAGCCCGGGGGGTTGGAGGACACAGATACGCAGTATTTT. It codes for CASSEPGGLEDTDTQYF.

The chain uses TRBV28 and TRBJ1-5, with 7 bases aligning to TRBD1. Germline V lookup: CDR1 MDHEN, CDR2 SYDVKM. The length of the CDR3 is 15 residues. Trimming cost V 5 bases and J 4 bases; bases outside gene matches: 8. CDR3 sequence: CASSLLQGFNQPQHF. For the CDR3, the DNA is TGTGCCAGCAGTCTTCTACAGGGGTTTAATCAGCCCCAGCATTTT.